This T cell receptor (beta chain) was captured by sequencing in a study of blood T cell repertoires in COVID-19. Study summary: From the United States, Italy and Spain came samples of acute and convalescent COVID-19.

V shed 2 bases and J shed 3 bases, with 7 bases lying between them. Germline V gives CDR1 MNHEY, CDR2 SMNVEV (reference sequence). The CDR3 runs to 13 residues. This clone was seen a single time. The data were produced by immunoSEQ multiplex PCR, yet TCRdb's version contains in-frame clones alone and is incomplete. The sample has roughly 84,000 clones, approximately 80% seen once. Sequenced sample: peripheral blood. The chain recombines TRBV27 with TRBJ2-5, with D possibly being TRBD1 (5 bases). This clonotype originated in a middle-aged woman with active or convalescent COVID-19. The CDR3 sequence: CASSLRTKETQYF. The CDR3, as DNA: TGTGCCAGCAGTTTAAGGACAAAAGAGACCCAGTACTTC.